This T cell receptor (beta chain) was found in a study of shared clonotypes between healthy human individuals. The V end lost 5 bases, the J end lost 2 bases, and 17 bases lay between the germline ends. Germline loops: CDR1 SGHTA, CDR2 FQGNSA. The CDR3 runs to 16 residues. Each sample came from a Caucasian adult donor living in Nashville, Tennessee. TCRdb's copy holds only in-frame clones and misses some; the assay was immunoSEQ multiplex PCR. The table has roughly 700,000 clones, over 65% seen once. Sequencing input: memory CD4+ T cells sorted from blood. Indicated subset: CD45RA-negative fraction. The receptor comes from a woman in her 30s in good health. The chain joins TRBV7-2 to TRBJ2-3; a possible D gene is TRBD2 (5 bases). The CDR3 region has the DNA TGTGCCAGCAGCCCAGGACTCCTGGGGTACACAGATACGCAGTATTTT. Translated: CASSPGLLGYTDTQYF.